This T cell receptor beta chain was identified in a study of spatial heterogeneity in lung cancer. TCRdb fed the 5' RACE reads into MiXCR, producing one record per CDR3 protein. The sample includes fewer than 15,000 distinct CDR3 sequences, around 3.5% seen only once; the top ten take approximately 8.5%. Described time point: sample taken at primary tumor resection. Points from the study as a whole: Tumor mutation counts were tracked by expanded intratumoral alpha and beta TCR counts.

Trimming cost V 0 bases and J 5 bases, with 11 bases left between them. The CDR3 is 15 amino acids. From germline, CDR1 is LNHDA and CDR2 SQIVND (reference sequence). In its sample, this clonotype was seen many times. Antigen unknown. This sample comprised lung tumor tissue, obtained at surgery. This receptor was identified in a male donor with early-stage non-small cell lung cancer. V is TRBV19 and J is TRBJ1-5, with unresolved D. Here the CDR3 reads CASSIDQGRDQPQHF. DNA for the CDR3: TGTGCCAGTAGTATAGATCAAGGTCGAGATCAGCCCCAGCATTTT.